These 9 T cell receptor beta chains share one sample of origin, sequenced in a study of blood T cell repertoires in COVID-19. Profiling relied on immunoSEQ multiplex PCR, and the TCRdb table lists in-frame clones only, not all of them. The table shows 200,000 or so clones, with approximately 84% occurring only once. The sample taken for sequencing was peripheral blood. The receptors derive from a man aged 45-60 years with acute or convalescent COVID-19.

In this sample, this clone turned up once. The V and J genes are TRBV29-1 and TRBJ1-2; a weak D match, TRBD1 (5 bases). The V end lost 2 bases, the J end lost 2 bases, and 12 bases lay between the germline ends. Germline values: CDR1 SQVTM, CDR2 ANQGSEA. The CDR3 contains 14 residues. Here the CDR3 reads CSVETGGVNYGYTF. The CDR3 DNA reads TGCAGCGTTGAAACCGGGGGGGTAAACTATGGCTACACCTTC.

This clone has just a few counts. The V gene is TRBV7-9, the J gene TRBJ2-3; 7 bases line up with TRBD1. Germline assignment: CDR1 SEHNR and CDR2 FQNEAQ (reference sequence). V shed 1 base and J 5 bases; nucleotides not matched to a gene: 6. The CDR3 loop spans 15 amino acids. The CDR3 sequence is CASSLDGTDGDTQYF. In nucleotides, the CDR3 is TGTGCCAGCAGCTTAGACGGGACAGACGGAGATACGCAGTATTTT. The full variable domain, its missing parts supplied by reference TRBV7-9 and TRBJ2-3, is DTGVSQNPRHKITKRGQNVTFRCDPISEHNRLYWYRQTLGQGPEFLTYFQNEAQLEKSRLLSDRFSAERPKGSFSTLEIQRTEQGDSAMYLCASSLDGTDGDTQYFGPGTRLTVL.

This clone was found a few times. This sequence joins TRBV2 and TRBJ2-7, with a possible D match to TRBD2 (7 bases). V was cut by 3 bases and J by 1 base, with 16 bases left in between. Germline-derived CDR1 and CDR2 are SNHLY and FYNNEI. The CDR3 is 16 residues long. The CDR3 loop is CASSESGGSLSYEQYF. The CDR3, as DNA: TGTGCCAGCAGTGAGTCGGGGGGCTCTCTATCCTACGAGCAGTACTTC.

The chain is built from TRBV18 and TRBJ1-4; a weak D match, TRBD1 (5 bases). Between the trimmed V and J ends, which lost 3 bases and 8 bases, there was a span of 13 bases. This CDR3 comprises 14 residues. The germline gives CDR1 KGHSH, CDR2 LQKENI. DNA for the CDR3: TGTGCCAGCTCACCCCAGGGTCGAGGCGAAAAACTGTTTTTT. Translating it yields CASSPQGRGEKLFF.

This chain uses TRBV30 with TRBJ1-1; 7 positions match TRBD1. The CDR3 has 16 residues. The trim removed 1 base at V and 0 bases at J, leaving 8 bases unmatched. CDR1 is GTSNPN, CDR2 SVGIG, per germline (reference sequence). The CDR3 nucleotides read TGTGCCTGGAGTGGGGCAGGGGGTTTAGTGAACACTGAAGCTTTCTTT. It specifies CAWSGAGGLVNTEAFF. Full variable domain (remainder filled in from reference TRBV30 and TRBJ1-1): SQTIHQWPATLVQPVGSPLSLECTVEGTSNPNLYWYRQAAGRGLQLLFYSVGIGQISSEVPQNLSASRPQDRQFILSSKKLLLSDSGFYLCAWSGAGGLVNTEAFFGQGTRLTVV.

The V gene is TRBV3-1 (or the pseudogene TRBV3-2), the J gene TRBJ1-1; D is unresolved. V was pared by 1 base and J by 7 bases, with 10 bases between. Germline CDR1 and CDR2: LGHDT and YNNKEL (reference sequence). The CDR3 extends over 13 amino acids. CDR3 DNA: TGTGCCAGCAGCCAAGGGATTGAGGGTGAAGCTTTCTTT. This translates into CASSQGIEGEAFF.

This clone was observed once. Here the CDR3 reads CASTWGGSSYNEQFF. The CDR3 DNA reads TGTGCCAGTACCTGGGGGGGCAGCTCCTACAATGAGCAGTTCTTC. This chain uses TRBV19 with TRBJ2-1; maybe TRBD2 (7 bases). Trimming cost V 7 bases and J 0 bases, with 13 bases left between them. Germline V gives CDR1 LNHDA, CDR2 SQIVND (reference sequence). There are 15 residues in the CDR3.

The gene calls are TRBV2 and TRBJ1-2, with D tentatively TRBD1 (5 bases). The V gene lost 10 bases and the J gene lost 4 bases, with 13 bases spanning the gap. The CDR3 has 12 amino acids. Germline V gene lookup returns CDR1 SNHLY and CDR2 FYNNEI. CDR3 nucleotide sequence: TGTGCCACCAAGCGGGACCTCTATGGCTACACCTTC. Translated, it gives CATKRDLYGYTF.

CDR3 DNA sequence: TGTGCCAGCAGCTTAGCGCGCAACTCTGGAAACACCATATATTTT. This gives the protein CASSLARNSGNTIYF. This chain joins TRBV7-9 and TRBJ1-3; no reliable D call. This CDR3 contains 15 residues. V gave up 0 bases and J gave up 0 bases, with 6 bases separating them. CDR1 is SEHNR, CDR2 FQNEAQ, per germline (reference sequence).